In its sample, the clone carrying this T cell receptor (beta chain) was seen a few times. As to time point: persistent/refractory GD, antithyroid drugs over 5 years with positive TRAb. RNA from PBMCs was the source of the TCR library. The data belong to a study of regulatory T cells in long-lasting Graves disease. Building of the TCR beta libraries involved iRepertoire HTBI primers and Arm-PCR of CDR3 regions. MiXCR, applied by TCRdb to the multiplex PCR reads, yields one record per CDR3 protein. The data contain 310,000 or so distinct CDR3 sequences, around 21% of them singletons. CDR3 length: 16 residues. The trim removed 2 bases at V and 8 bases at J, leaving 14 bases unmatched. CDR1 and CDR2 from the germline V gene are MNHEY and SVGAGI.

The clonotype originates from a female donor with Graves disease. This specimen consisted of peripheral blood mononuclear cells (PBMCs), obtained when the disease was refractory, from a patient treated with antithyroid drugs. The chain carries TRBV6-5 and TRBJ1-2; TRBD1 agrees at 7 bases. CDR3: CASSYLGGRGGEGYTF. CDR3 coding DNA: TGTGCCAGCAGTTACCTCGGCGGCAGGGGGGGAGAGGGCTACACCTTC.